This T cell receptor (beta chain) appears in the sequencing data of a study of T cells in women clearing cervical HPV infection (dated by TCRdb to 2017 to 2018). At the level of the whole study: The cases were 25 to 30 women with histologically confirmed HPV16-related CIN3 or worse, and 2 of these cases were invasive cancers. The controls were around 26 women whose single incident HPV16 infection cleared within 12 months with no development of precancer or cancer. Case blood was taken at the visit when the lesion was first identified, whereas control blood was taken when infection was no longer detected. Among cases, blood sampling came a median of approximately 150 days after lesion detection, with an interquartile range of about 80 to 210 days. Since HLA typing was available for only a few women, HLA type could not be ruled out as a confounder. An exploratory proof-of-principle case-control study, nested within the Guanacaste HPV Natural History Study in Costa Rica, was conducted to compare TCR repertoires across cervical HPV16 outcomes. Cases were matched to controls by age within five years and by the year the sample was collected. Cases had a median age of approximately 35 years compared with about 40 for controls, and baseline characteristics showed no significant differences between the groups. The parent cohort enrolled about 9,900 women aged 18 or older in Guanacaste, Costa Rica, in about 1992 to 1994 and followed the women for around seven years. Five blinded duplicates per group were added as quality controls, so that around 60 samples were obtained: roughly 50 participants and around 10 replicates. Overall results and qualifications from the work: Because the number of T cells per sample was unknown, the richness differences could reflect varying T-cell content rather than repertoire biology. By combining richness with V gene abundances, random forest classifiers separated cases from controls with an estimated AUC of roughly 0.8. Because of the cross-sectional design, the study could not determine whether the associations came before infection or resulted from infection, and neither effector/memory subsets nor HPV-specific T cells were isolated. Cases had lower TRBV6-7 relative abundance than controls (approximately 0.1% versus 0.16%; Bonferroni P = 0.0008). Across sequencing depths, CIN3+ cases showed significantly higher TCR repertoire richness than controls, but evenness did not differ between the groups.

Comments on this clone: It lacks a known antigen. The CDR3 goes on 3 residues after the read ends, and that part is filled in from the germline J gene.

The immunoSEQ assay used multiplex PCR to amplify TCR beta CDR3 regions from an average of about 1,200 ng of genomic DNA per sample. To correct primer bias, the assay used a complete synthetic TCR repertoire to set an amplification baseline. The amplicons were sequenced using the Illumina platform. As for how the authors treated the data: Error correction of the sequences involved clustering with frequency ratios plus a modified nearest-neighbor algorithm, after which the sequences were analyzed in the immunoSEQ Analyzer using IMGT gene definitions. TCR richness and evenness were averaged over 20 rarefaction repeats at each rarefaction depth, excluding samples with fewer sequences than the depth. Wilcoxon rank sum tests with FDR correction were used to compare V, D and J gene relative abundances between the groups. For the blinded duplicates, the intraclass correlation was about 96% for TCR richness and averaged about 77% across some 66 gene segments. The table was pulled from immuneACCESS by TCRdb, which kept in-frame rearrangements only. Such tables lose some clones; where checked, under half of the loss comes from unresolved V genes, and the rest has no known cause. That table furnishes V, J and clone size, whereas the DNA furnished D and trimming. The sample table gives 45,000 to 50,000 clones. Together, the top ten hold less than 40% of the sample.

Every participant had a single incident cervical HPV16 infection, and prevalent HPV16 infections were excluded. Cervical HPV DNA was detected by MY09/MY11 PCR, and genotyping was performed by dot-blot hybridization. Around 14 mL of heparinized blood was centrifuged, after which the buffy coat was aliquoted, frozen at -30 degrees C, and then stored at -80 degrees C. QIAGEN kits were used to extract genomic DNA from the buffy coat specimens. Trimming at the junction amounts to 6 bases on V and 6 bases on J, and the germline ends lie 19 bases apart. Taken from the germline V gene, the CDR1 and CDR2 loops are MRHNA and SNTAGT. Spanning cysteine to phenylalanine, the CDR3 consists of 15 amino acids. Sequencing covers 36 bases of the CDR3, shown here with the frame starting at base 1.

The receptor chain draws on TRBV6-4 and TRBJ2-3; the D gene could be TRBD1 or TRBD2, each one agreeing over 7 bases. The TCR sequence derives from a woman between 18 and 70 years old with a cervical HPV16 infection that either progressed to CIN3+ or cleared (not recorded which). The sample taken for sequencing was blood buffy coat. Here the CDR3 is given as CASSPQGGGSDTQYF. The CDR3 bases that were read are TGTGCCAGCAGCCCCCAGGGAGGGGGCTCGGATACG.